This is a list of T cell receptor beta chains from one sample in a study of PD-L1 blockade in urothelial cancer. Repertoires were generated with immunoSEQ multiplex PCR, while TCRdb's copy carries only in-frame clones and drops some. The sample consists of tens of thousands of clones, about 86% of them appearing once. The source was PBMCs, collected around atezolizumab (anti-PD-L1) treatment. Every receptor here comes from a man aged 60 to 69 with urothelial cancer. Both conserved end residues are part of each CDR3. D genes are given only for firm matches. For some rows the clone size is stated as once, few or many, or as a class when expanded; others skip it.

j_call: TRBJ1-5
clone_size: few
v_call: TRBV19
d_call: TRBD1
cdr3_nt: TGTGCCAGTAAAGCACCGGGACAGGGTAGCAATCAGCCCCAGCATTTT
cdr3_aa: CASKAPGQGSNQPQHF

j_call: TRBJ2-3
clone_size: -
v_call: TRBV4-1
d_call: TRBD2
cdr3_nt: TGCGCCAGCAGCCTTAGCGGGATCAGGACAGATACGCAGTATTTT
cdr3_aa: CASSLSGIRTDTQYF

j_call: TRBJ1-2
clone_size: -
v_call: TRBV10-3
d_call: TRBD1
cdr3_nt: TGTGCCATCACGTGGGACAGGGTAGATGGCTACACCTTC
cdr3_aa: CAITWDRVDGYTF

j_call: TRBJ2-4
clone_size: -
v_call: TRBV5-4
d_call: TRBD2
cdr3_nt: TGTGCCAGCAGCTTGAGTCAAGAGCGGGGGAGAAAAAACATTCAGTACTTC
cdr3_aa: CASSLSQERGRKNIQYF

j_call: TRBJ2-3
clone_size: -
v_call: TRBV5-1
d_call: TRBD2
cdr3_nt: TGCGCCAGCAGGACTAGCGGGGGGGCCGGCACAGATACGCAGTATTTT
cdr3_aa: CASRTSGGAGTDTQYF

j_call: TRBJ2-1
clone_size: -
v_call: TRBV11-1
d_call: -
cdr3_nt: TGTGCCAGCAGGGGGTGGGGCTATGAGCAGTTCTTC
cdr3_aa: CASRGWGYEQFF

j_call: TRBJ1-1
clone_size: medium-sized
v_call: TRBV6-5
d_call: -
cdr3_nt: TGTGCCAGCAGGAGTAAGGAATCAGGGGTTAGTGAAGCTTTCTTT
cdr3_aa: CASRSKESGVSEAFF

j_call: TRBJ2-7
clone_size: -
v_call: TRBV18
d_call: TRBD2
cdr3_nt: TGTGCCAGCTCACCACCGGGACTAGGGTACGAGCAGTACTTC
cdr3_aa: CASSPPGLGYEQYF

j_call: TRBJ2-7
clone_size: once
v_call: TRBV10-1
d_call: -
cdr3_nt: TGCGCCAGCAGCCCGGGACTCTCCTACGAGCAGTACTTC
cdr3_aa: CASSPGLSYEQYF

j_call: TRBJ1-2
clone_size: -
v_call: TRBV7-9
d_call: -
cdr3_nt: TGTGCCAGCAGCTTAGCGGTTCTTGGAGGTGGCTACACCTTC
cdr3_aa: CASSLAVLGGGYTF

j_call: TRBJ1-2
clone_size: -
v_call: TRBV2
d_call: -
cdr3_nt: TGTGCCAGCAGTCTCGTCGGACAGAACTATGGCTACACCTTC
cdr3_aa: CASSLVGQNYGYTF

j_call: TRBJ2-3
clone_size: -
v_call: TRBV30
d_call: TRBD2
cdr3_nt: TGTGCCTGGACCCCCGGTTTAGCGGGAGTGTCAGATACGCAGTATTTT
cdr3_aa: CAWTPGLAGVSDTQYF

j_call: TRBJ2-2
clone_size: -
v_call: TRBV5-1
d_call: TRBD1
cdr3_nt: TGCGCCAGCAGCCCTCGACAGGGAGAGACCGGGGAGCTGTTTTTT
cdr3_aa: CASSPRQGETGELFF

j_call: TRBJ1-5
clone_size: -
v_call: TRBV2
d_call: TRBD1
cdr3_nt: TGTGCCAGCAGTGCAGAGACAGGGTTCCCCAATCAGCCCCAGCATTTT
cdr3_aa: CASSAETGFPNQPQHF

j_call: TRBJ2-1
clone_size: -
v_call: TRBV23-1
d_call: TRBD2
cdr3_nt: TGCGCCAGCAGTCCCCGCCGGCTTGCGGGAGGCCCCACGGATGAGCAGTTCTTC
cdr3_aa: CASSPRRLAGGPTDEQFF

j_call: TRBJ2-1
clone_size: -
v_call: TRBV5-1
d_call: TRBD2
cdr3_nt: TGCGCCAGCAGCGCACCTTCCGGGACTAGCGGGGGCCACAAATACAATGAGCAGTTCTTC
cdr3_aa: CASSAPSGTSGGHKYNEQFF

j_call: TRBJ1-2
clone_size: -
v_call: TRBV10-3
d_call: -
cdr3_nt: TGTGCCATCAGTCTGGACAGTTACGGCTACACCTTC
cdr3_aa: CAISLDSYGYTF

j_call: TRBJ1-2
clone_size: few
v_call: TRBV27
d_call: -
cdr3_nt: TGTGCCAGCAGTTTATCCGGGAACTATGGCTACACCTTC
cdr3_aa: CASSLSGNYGYTF

j_call: TRBJ1-6
clone_size: -
v_call: TRBV18
d_call: -
cdr3_nt: TGTGCCAGCTCACCAGACCCTGGCCAGGGGAATTCACCCCTCCACTTT
cdr3_aa: CASSPDPGQGNSPLHF

j_call: TRBJ2-7
clone_size: -
v_call: TRBV19
d_call: TRBD1
cdr3_nt: TGTGCCAGTAGTATAGCCGGGACAGGGAGGGACGAGCAGTACTTC
cdr3_aa: CASSIAGTGRDEQYF

j_call: TRBJ2-2
clone_size: -
v_call: TRBV6-5
d_call: -
cdr3_nt: TGTGCCAGCAGGATCGAGGGGACTCGAACCGGGGAGCTGTTTTTT
cdr3_aa: CASRIEGTRTGELFF

j_call: TRBJ2-7
clone_size: -
v_call: TRBV6-6
d_call: -
cdr3_nt: TGTGCCAGCAGTTACGGCGGGTCCTACGAGCAGTACTTC
cdr3_aa: CASSYGGSYEQYF

j_call: TRBJ2-7
clone_size: -
v_call: TRBV10-3
d_call: TRBD2
cdr3_nt: TGTGCCACTCGAACTAGCGGTGTGGACGAGCAGTACTTC
cdr3_aa: CATRTSGVDEQYF

j_call: TRBJ2-1
clone_size: -
v_call: TRBV19
d_call: -
cdr3_nt: TGTGCCAGTAGTGAGCGGGCGTACAATGAGCAGTTCTTC
cdr3_aa: CASSERAYNEQFF

j_call: TRBJ1-5
clone_size: once
v_call: TRBV4-2
d_call: TRBD1
cdr3_nt: TGTGCCAGCAGCCAACAGGGGGGAAGTCAGCCCCAGCATTTT
cdr3_aa: CASSQQGGSQPQHF

j_call: TRBJ1-2
clone_size: -
v_call: TRBV30
d_call: TRBD1
cdr3_nt: TGTGCCTGGGGAACAGGGGGCGGGGGCTACACCTTC
cdr3_aa: CAWGTGGGGYTF

j_call: TRBJ2-4
clone_size: -
v_call: TRBV5-1
d_call: TRBD1
cdr3_nt: TGCGCCAGCAGCTTGGAACAGGGACAGGGAAACGAAAACATTCAGTACTTC
cdr3_aa: CASSLEQGQGNENIQYF

j_call: TRBJ2-1
clone_size: -
v_call: TRBV7-2
d_call: TRBD2
cdr3_nt: TGTGCCAGCAGCTTAGTGCCTAGCGGAAATGAGCAGTTCTTC
cdr3_aa: CASSLVPSGNEQFF

j_call: TRBJ1-2
clone_size: -
v_call: TRBV2
d_call: TRBD1
cdr3_nt: TGTGCCAGCAGCCGACAGGGGATAAACTATGGCTACACCTTC
cdr3_aa: CASSRQGINYGYTF

j_call: TRBJ1-2
clone_size: -
v_call: TRBV18
d_call: TRBD1
cdr3_nt: TGTGCCAGCTCAACCCGGACAGGGGATGGCTACACCTTC
cdr3_aa: CASSTRTGDGYTF

j_call: TRBJ2-7
clone_size: -
v_call: TRBV9
d_call: -
cdr3_nt: TGTGCCAGCAGCGTAGAAGTCGGCAGGGAATACGAGCAGTACTTC
cdr3_aa: CASSVEVGREYEQYF

j_call: TRBJ2-3
clone_size: -
v_call: TRBV6-4
d_call: TRBD2
cdr3_nt: TGTGCCAGCAGTGACGCGGGAGGCACAGATACGCAGTATTTT
cdr3_aa: CASSDAGGTDTQYF

j_call: TRBJ2-5
clone_size: -
v_call: TRBV7-8
d_call: -
cdr3_nt: TGTGCCAGCAGCTTACGTCACCAGAAGGGGGTGGCCCAAGAGACCCAGTACTTC
cdr3_aa: CASSLRHQKGVAQETQYF

j_call: TRBJ1-1
clone_size: -
v_call: TRBV7-2
d_call: -
cdr3_nt: TGTGCCAGCAGCTCGACTGGGGGGTCCAACACTGAAGCTTTCTTT
cdr3_aa: CASSSTGGSNTEAFF

j_call: TRBJ1-2
clone_size: -
v_call: TRBV23-1
d_call: -
cdr3_nt: TGCGCCAGCAACCCGGGGGTAACCTATGGCTACACCTTC
cdr3_aa: CASNPGVTYGYTF

j_call: TRBJ1-1
clone_size: -
v_call: TRBV4-1
d_call: -
cdr3_nt: TGCGCCAGCAGCCTAGCCAGTCGGAACACTGAAGCTTTCTTT
cdr3_aa: CASSLASRNTEAFF

j_call: TRBJ1-6
clone_size: -
v_call: TRBV2
d_call: -
cdr3_nt: TGTGCCAGCAGCCTTTTACAGGGACGGAATAATTCACCCCTCCACTTT
cdr3_aa: CASSLLQGRNNSPLHF

j_call: TRBJ1-2
clone_size: -
v_call: TRBV19
d_call: TRBD1
cdr3_nt: TGTGCCAGTAGTCGATACGGGACAGGGGTTCTTGGCTACACCTTC
cdr3_aa: CASSRYGTGVLGYTF

j_call: TRBJ1-1
clone_size: -
v_call: TRBV7-6
d_call: -
cdr3_nt: TGTGCCAGCAGCCTCCGTCTGAGAGGGAACACTGAAGCTTTCTTT
cdr3_aa: CASSLRLRGNTEAFF

j_call: TRBJ1-2
clone_size: once
v_call: TRBV5-5
d_call: TRBD1
cdr3_nt: TGTGCCAGCAGGCGGGCCCCCGGGACAGGGGATAACTATGGCTACACCTTC
cdr3_aa: CASRRAPGTGDNYGYTF

j_call: TRBJ2-7
clone_size: -
v_call: TRBV18
d_call: TRBD1
cdr3_nt: TGTGCCAGCTCACCCGACAGGGACAACGAGCAGTACTTC
cdr3_aa: CASSPDRDNEQYF

j_call: TRBJ2-7
clone_size: -
v_call: TRBV14
d_call: TRBD1
cdr3_nt: TGTGCCAGCAGCCAAGACTTTGCGAGGACAGGGTCCTACGAGCAGTACTTC
cdr3_aa: CASSQDFARTGSYEQYF